One and the same sample provided the 7 T cell receptor beta chains below, sequenced in a study of shared clonotypes between healthy human individuals. Assay: immunoSEQ multiplex PCR; the TCRdb copy retains only in-frame clones and omits some. The sample contains about 460,000 clones, 75% to 80% of which appear only once. The sample comprised PBMCs. The receptors were sampled from a woman between 35 and 50 years old in good health. Some clones in this sample may be carry-over from other donors' samples.

There are a few counts of this clone. The chain joins TRBV7-9 to TRBJ1-4, with D perhaps matching TRBD1 (5 bases). V lost 8 bases and J lost 7, with 14 bases in between. This CDR3 has 13 amino acids. Germline assignment: CDR1 SEHNR and CDR2 FQNEAQ (reference sequence). CDR3 DNA sequence: TGTGCCAGCGGGGACCAGACGGGTGAAAAACTGTTTTTT. Translation gives CASGDQTGEKLFF.

The chain is built from TRBV7-2 and TRBJ2-7, with TRBD1 as a possible D gene (6 bases). Germline CDR1 and CDR2: SGHTA and FQGNSA. This CDR3 has 15 amino acids. V was pared by 4 bases and J by 4 bases, with 17 bases between. The CDR3 DNA reads TGTGCCAGCAGCTCCACCGGGGACACCACGTACGAGCAGTACTTC. Translation gives CASSSTGDTTYEQYF.

As to this clone: A far larger clone is a single base away, which makes a read error likely. Other DNA sequences within the sample encode an identical CDR3. The chain employs TRBV29-1 and TRBJ2-3; TRBD2 aligns across 7 bases. The germline V gene has CDR1 SQVTM and CDR2 ANQGSEA. The CDR3 totals 14 residues. The CDR3 protein is CSVESAGLQDTQYF. CDR3 DNA: TGCAGTGTTGAATCTGCGGGACTACAAGATACGCAGTATTTT.

The chain is built from TRBV6-1 and TRBJ2-2; D not resolved. The germline V and J ends were trimmed by 8 bases and 10 bases, with 20 bases remaining between them. CDR1 and CDR2 from the germline V gene are MNHNS and SASEGT. The CDR3 totals 14 residues. Written as DNA, the CDR3 is TGTGCCAGCTCCAGGTCCTACAGAGGTGAGGAGCTGTTTTTT. It specifies CASSRSYRGEELFF.

There are a few counts of this clone. An end of the junction differs from the germline gene, which may be a read error. The chain carries TRBV5-4 and TRBJ2-3, with unresolved D. The CDR3 covers 15 residues. From germline, CDR1 is SGHNT and CDR2 YYREEE (reference sequence). The CDR3 reads CASSQEAIRTDTQYF. Written as DNA, the CDR3 is TGCGCCAGCAGCCAAGAGGCCATTCGCACAGATACGCAGTATTTT.

On this clone: Other DNA sequences in this specimen translate into the identical CDR3. The rearrangement joins TRBV29-1 to TRBJ1-2; 9 bases fit TRBD1. V was pared by 6 bases and J by 5 bases, with 7 bases of the junction left unmatched. The CDR3 totals 13 residues. Germline V gene lookup returns CDR1 SQVTM and CDR2 ANQGSEA. This CDR3 is CSVRTGDRYGYTF. The CDR3 coding sequence is TGCAGCGTCCGGACAGGGGATCGGTATGGCTACACCTTC.

In its sample, this clone was seen a few times. The chain combines TRBV5-4 with TRBJ2-7; D is possibly TRBD2 (5 bases). Trimming stripped 0 bases from V and 7 bases from J, with 11 bases between. CDR1 and CDR2 (germline): SGHNT, YYREEE (reference sequence). This CDR3 region has 13 residues. In DNA form, the CDR3 reads TGTGCCAGCAGCTTGGATCTAGCCGGTGAGCAGTACTTC. This translates into CASSLDLAGEQYF.